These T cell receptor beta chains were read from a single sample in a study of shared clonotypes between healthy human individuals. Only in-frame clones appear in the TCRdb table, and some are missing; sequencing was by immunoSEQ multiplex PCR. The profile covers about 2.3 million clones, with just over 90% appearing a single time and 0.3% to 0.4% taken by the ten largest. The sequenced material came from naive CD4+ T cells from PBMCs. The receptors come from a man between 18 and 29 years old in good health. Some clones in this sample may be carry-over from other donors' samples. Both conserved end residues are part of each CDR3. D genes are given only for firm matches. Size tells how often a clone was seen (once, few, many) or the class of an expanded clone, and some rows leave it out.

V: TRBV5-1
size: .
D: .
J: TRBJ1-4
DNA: TGCGCCAGCAGCTTCACCGGGAATGAAAAACTGTTTTTT
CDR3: CASSFTGNEKLFF

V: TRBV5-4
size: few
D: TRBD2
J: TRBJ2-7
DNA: TGTGCCAGCAGCCCGAACCCCGGGACTACGCTGACCGAGCAGTACTTC
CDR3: CASSPNPGTTLTEQYF

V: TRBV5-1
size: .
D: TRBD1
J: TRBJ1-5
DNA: TGCGCCAGCAGCGTGACAGGGGGTCAGCCCCAGCATTTT
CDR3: CASSVTGGQPQHF

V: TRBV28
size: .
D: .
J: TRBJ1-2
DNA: TGTGCCAGCAGCCGGGGGGGGAACTATGGCTACACCTTC
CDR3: CASSRGGNYGYTF

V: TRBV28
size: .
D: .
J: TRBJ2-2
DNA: TGTGCCATATCAGGAAAATTCCCACTGAACACCGGGGAGCTGTTTTTT
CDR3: CAISGKFPLNTGELFF

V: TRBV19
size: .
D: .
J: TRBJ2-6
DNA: TGTGCCAGTAGTATAGATGGGCAGCAACCTCTTCGGGCCAACGTCCTGACTTTC
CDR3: CASSIDGQQPLRANVLTF

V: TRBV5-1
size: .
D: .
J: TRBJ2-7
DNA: TGCGCCAGCAGCGCAACGGGGGACTACGAGCAGTACTTC
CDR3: CASSATGDYEQYF

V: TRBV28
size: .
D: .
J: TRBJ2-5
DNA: TGTGCCAGCAGTTTCTTTTCGGCAGTCCAAGAGACCCAGTACTTC
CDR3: CASSFFSAVQETQYF

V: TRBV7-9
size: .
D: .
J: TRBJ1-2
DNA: TGTGCCAGCAGCCACGGGGGGGGCTCGGGTGGCTACACCTTC
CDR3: CASSHGGGSGGYTF

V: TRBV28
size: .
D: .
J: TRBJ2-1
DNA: TGTGCCAGCAGTAACAGGGTCAATGAGCAGTTCTTC
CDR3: CASSNRVNEQFF

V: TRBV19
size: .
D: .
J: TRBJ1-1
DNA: TGTGCCAGTAGTATAGGGACACCGAACACTGAAGCTTTCTTT
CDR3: CASSIGTPNTEAFF

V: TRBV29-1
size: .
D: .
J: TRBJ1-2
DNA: TGCAGCGCCGTGAGTGGGGCCGTGGGCTACACCTTC
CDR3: CSAVSGAVGYTF

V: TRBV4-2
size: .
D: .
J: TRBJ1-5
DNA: TGTGCCAGCAGCCAAGCTAATTTACAGCCCCAGCATTTT
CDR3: CASSQANLQPQHF

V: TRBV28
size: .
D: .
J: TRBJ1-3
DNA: TGTGCCAGCAGCGAGGGGGGGGACACCATATATTTT
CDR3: CASSEGGDTIYF

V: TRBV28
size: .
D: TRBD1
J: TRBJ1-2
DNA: TGTGCCAGTCGTGCCGGGACAGCCCCCGGAGGCTACACCTTC
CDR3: CASRAGTAPGGYTF

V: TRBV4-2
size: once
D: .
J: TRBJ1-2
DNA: TGTGCCAGCAGCCAACAAGGACGGCCGAAAGGCTACACCTTC
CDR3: CASSQQGRPKGYTF

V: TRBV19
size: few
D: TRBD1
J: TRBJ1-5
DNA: TGTGCCAGTACCACAGGGGACAATCAGCCCCAGCATTTT
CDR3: CASTTGDNQPQHF

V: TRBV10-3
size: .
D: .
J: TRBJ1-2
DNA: TGTGCCATCAGTGGGCCAGGGGTATTCTATGGCTACACCTTC
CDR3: CAISGPGVFYGYTF

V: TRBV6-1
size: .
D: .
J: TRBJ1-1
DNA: TGTGCCAGCACGGTAGACCGTAACACTGAAGCTTTCTTT
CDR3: CASTVDRNTEAFF

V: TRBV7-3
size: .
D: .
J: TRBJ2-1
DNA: TGTGCCAGCAGCCCCGGGAGCAACAATGAGCAGTTCTTC
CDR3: CASSPGSNNEQFF

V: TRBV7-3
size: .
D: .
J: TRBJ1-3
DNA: TGTGCCAGCAGCTCACAGGGACGCTCTGGAAACACCATATATTTT
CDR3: CASSSQGRSGNTIYF

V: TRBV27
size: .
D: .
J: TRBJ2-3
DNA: TGTGCCAGCAGTCCTAAGGGGGGAACAGATACGCAGTATTTT
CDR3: CASSPKGGTDTQYF

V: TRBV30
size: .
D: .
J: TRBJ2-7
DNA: TGTGCCTGGAGTGTACAGGGTGGGAACTACGAGCAGTACTTC
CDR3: CAWSVQGGNYEQYF

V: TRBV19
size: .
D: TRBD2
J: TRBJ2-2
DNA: TGTGCCAGTACTCCTAGCGGGAACACCGGGGAGCTGTTTTTT
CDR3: CASTPSGNTGELFF

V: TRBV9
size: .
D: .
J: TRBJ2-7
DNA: TGTGCCAGCAGCGCCCTCCAGGGGTCCTACGAGCAGTACTTC
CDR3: CASSALQGSYEQYF

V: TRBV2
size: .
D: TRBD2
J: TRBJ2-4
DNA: TGTGCCAGCAGTCAGAAGAAACAGGGTCTAGCGGGAGGGAGGGCGAACATTCAGTACTTC
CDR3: CASSQKKQGLAGGRANIQYF

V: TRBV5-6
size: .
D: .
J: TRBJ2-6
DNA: TGTGCCAGCAGCTTGTTCAGGGCCTCTGGGGCCAACGTCCTGACTTTC
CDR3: CASSLFRASGANVLTF

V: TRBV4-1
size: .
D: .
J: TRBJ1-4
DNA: TGCGCCAGCAGCCCCCAAACTGGAAGACCCGAAAAACTGTTTTTT
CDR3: CASSPQTGRPEKLFF

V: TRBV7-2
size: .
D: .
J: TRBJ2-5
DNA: TGTGCCAGCAGCTTGAAGTCGGATCGGGAGACCCAGTACTTC
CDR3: CASSLKSDRETQYF